This T cell receptor beta chain was sequenced for a study of long-term antiretroviral therapy in people with HIV. The CDR3 contains 13 residues. The germline CDR1 and CDR2 sequences are SGDLS and YYNGEE. Trimming removed 1 base at V and 2 bases at J, with 6 bases between. Survey-level resolution applied to immunoSEQ assay v3.0. Measured with immunoSEQ multiplex PCR; TCRdb has only the in-frame clones, and not every one. The table lists over 35,000 clones, about 94% of them singletons. The source is a man under 40 with HIV. This chain uses TRBV9 with TRBJ2-5; D call uncertain. Specimen: unsorted PBMCs, collected 9 to 9.5 years after starting antiretroviral therapy. CDR3 residues: CASSVIGQETQYF. CDR3 in DNA: TGTGCCAGCAGCGTAATCGGGCAAGAGACCCAGTACTTC.